This T cell receptor (beta chain) was profiled in a study of T cells after somatic rescue of genetic block. The table came from immunoSEQ multiplex PCR; TCRdb's copy has only in-frame clones and leaves some out. The sample records tens of thousands of clones, 92% being singletons. The CDR3 sequence is 13 residues long. In germline, CDR1 is LNHDA, CDR2 SQIVND (reference sequence). Trimming took off 7 bases at V and 0 bases at J, with 8 bases between the two ends. V gene TRBV19 combines with J gene TRBJ2-3; D is unresolved. The material sequenced was peripheral blood mononuclear cells (PBMCs). This receptor was obtained from a man aged 35 to 55. CDR3 region: CASKISSTDTQYF. DNA for the CDR3: TGTGCCAGTAAAATTTCCAGCACAGATACGCAGTATTTT.